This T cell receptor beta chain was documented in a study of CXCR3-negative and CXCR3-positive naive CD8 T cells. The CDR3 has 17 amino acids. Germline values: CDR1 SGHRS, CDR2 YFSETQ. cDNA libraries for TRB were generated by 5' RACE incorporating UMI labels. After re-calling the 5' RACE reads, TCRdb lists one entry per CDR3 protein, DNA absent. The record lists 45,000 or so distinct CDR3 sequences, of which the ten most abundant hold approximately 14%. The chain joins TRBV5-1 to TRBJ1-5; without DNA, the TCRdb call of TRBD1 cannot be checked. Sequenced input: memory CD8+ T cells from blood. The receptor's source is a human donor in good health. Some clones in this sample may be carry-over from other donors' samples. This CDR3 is CASSLGPGTGFDQPQHF. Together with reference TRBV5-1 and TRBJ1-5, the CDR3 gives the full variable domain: KAGVTQTPRYLIKTRGQQVTLSCSPISGHRSVSWYQQTPGQGLQFLFEYFSETQRNKGNFPGRFSGRQFSNSRSEMNVSTLELGDSALYLCASSLGPGTGFDQPQHFGDGTRLSIL.